This TCR beta chain was captured in a study of blood T cell repertoires in COVID-19. Across the study: The United States, Italy and Spain supplied acute and convalescent COVID-19 samples. T cells, B-cell-depleted T cells, or PBMCs supplied cDNA or gDNA.

In the original analysis: Estimates of nucleated cell counts were drawn from the amplification of reference gene primers. Method: immunoSEQ multiplex PCR; TCRdb's copy keeps in-frame clones and lacks some. V, J and clone size were drawn from that table, and D and trimming were deduced from the DNA. Of under 200,000 clones listed, 85% to 90% are singletons. Trimming removed 7 bases at V and 6 bases at J, with 10 bases between. The CDR3 runs 13 residues. The source of this sequence is a man younger than 30 with acute or convalescent COVID-19. The gene calls are TRBV12-3 or TRBV12-4 and TRBJ1-6; tentatively, D is TRBD1 (5 bases). The specimen sequenced was peripheral blood. The CDR3 DNA follows: TGTGCCAGCACGGACACCTCTAATTCACCCCTCCACTTT. Its translation: CASTDTSNSPLHF.